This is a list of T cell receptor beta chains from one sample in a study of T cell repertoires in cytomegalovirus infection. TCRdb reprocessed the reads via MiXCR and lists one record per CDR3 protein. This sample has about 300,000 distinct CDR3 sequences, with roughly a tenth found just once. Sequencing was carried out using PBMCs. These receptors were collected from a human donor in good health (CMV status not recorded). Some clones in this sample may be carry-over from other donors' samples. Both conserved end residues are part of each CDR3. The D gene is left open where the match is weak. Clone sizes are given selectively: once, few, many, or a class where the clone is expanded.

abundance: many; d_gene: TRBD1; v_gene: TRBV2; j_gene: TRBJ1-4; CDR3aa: CASSDYGTANEKLFF; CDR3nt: TGTGCCAGCAGTGATTACGGGACAGCTAATGAAAAACTGTTTTTT
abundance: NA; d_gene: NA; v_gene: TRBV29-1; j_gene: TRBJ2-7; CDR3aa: CSVEEAGGVLVGEQYF; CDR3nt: TGCAGCGTTGAAGAGGCAGGAGGGGTGCTCGTGGGGGAGCAGTACTTC
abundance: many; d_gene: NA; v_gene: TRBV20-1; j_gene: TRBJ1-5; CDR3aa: CSARAPFDTSGNQPQHF; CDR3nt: TGCAGTGCTAGAGCCCCGTTTGACACGTCTGGCAATCAGCCCCAGCATTTT
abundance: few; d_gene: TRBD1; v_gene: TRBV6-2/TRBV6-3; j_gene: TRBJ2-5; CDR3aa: CASRRTGAGETQYF; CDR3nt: TGTGCCAGCAGACGGACAGGGGCGGGGGAGACCCAGTACTTC
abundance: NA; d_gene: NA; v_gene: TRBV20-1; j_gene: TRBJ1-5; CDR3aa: CSATRRGSNQPQHF; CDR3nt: TGCAGTGCTACCCGAAGGGGCAGCAATCAGCCCCAGCATTTT
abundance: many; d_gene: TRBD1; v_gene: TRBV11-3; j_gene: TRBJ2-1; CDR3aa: CASSGTGVNEQFF; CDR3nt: TGTGCCTCCTCGGGGACAGGGGTCAATGAGCAGTTCTTC
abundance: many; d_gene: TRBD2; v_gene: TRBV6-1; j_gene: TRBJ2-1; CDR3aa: CASIRTSGGRLTSYNEQFF; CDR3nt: TGTGCCAGCATCAGGACTAGCGGGGGTAGGCTTACGTCCTACAATGAGCAGTTCTTC
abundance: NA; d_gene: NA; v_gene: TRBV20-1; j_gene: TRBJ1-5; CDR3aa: CSATGQSPQHF; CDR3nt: TGCAGTGCGACCGGACAGTCCCCCCAGCATTTT
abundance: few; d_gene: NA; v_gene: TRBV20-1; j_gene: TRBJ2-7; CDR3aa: CSTLQSYEQYF; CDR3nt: TGCAGTACCCTCCAGAGTTACGAGCAGTACTTC
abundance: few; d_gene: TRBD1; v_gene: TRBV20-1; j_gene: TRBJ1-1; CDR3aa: CSARAGTGWRNTEAFF; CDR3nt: TGCAGTGCTAGAGCTGGGACAGGGTGGAGGAACACTGAAGCTTTCTTT
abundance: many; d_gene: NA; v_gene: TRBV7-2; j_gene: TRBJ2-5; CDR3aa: CASSLGSWYQETQYF; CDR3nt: TGTGCCAGCAGCCTAGGTTCCTGGTACCAAGAGACCCAGTACTTC
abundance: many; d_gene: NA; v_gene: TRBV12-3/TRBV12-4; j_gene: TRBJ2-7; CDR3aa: CASTTDVGFGSEQYF; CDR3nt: TGTGCCAGCACCACCGATGTAGGGTTCGGGTCGGAGCAGTACTTC
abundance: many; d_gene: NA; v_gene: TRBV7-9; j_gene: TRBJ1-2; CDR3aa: CASSFDLYGYTF; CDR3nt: TGTGCCAGCAGCTTTGATCTCTATGGCTACACCTTC
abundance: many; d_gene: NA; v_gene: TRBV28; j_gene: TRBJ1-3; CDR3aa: CATGGTYLSSGNTIYF; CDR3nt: TGTGCCACCGGAGGGACTTATCTTAGCTCTGGAAACACCATATATTTT
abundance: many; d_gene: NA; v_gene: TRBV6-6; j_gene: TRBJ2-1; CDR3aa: CASSYKGGNEQFF; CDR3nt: TGTGCCAGCAGTTACAAGGGGGGTAATGAGCAGTTCTTC
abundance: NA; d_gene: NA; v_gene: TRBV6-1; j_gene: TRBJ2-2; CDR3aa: CASREGAAQGTGELFF; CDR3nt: TGTGCCAGCAGAGAAGGGGCTGCTCAGGGGACCGGGGAGCTGTTTTTT
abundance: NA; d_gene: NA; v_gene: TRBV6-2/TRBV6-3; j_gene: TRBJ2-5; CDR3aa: CASSFLLRETQYF; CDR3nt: TGTGCCAGCAGTTTCCTGTTAAGAGAGACCCAGTACTTC
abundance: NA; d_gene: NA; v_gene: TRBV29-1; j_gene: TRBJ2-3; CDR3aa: CSVATPTITSTDTQYF; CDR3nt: TGCAGCGTCGCAACCCCGACGATTACTAGCACAGATACGCAGTATTTT
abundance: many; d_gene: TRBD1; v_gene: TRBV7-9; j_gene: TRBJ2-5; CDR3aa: CASSYRGSQETQYF; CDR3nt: TGTGCCAGCAGCTACAGGGGGAGCCAAGAGACCCAGTACTTC
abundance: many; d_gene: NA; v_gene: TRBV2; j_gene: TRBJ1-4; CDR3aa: CASRWGVVEKLFF; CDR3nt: TGTGCCAGCAGATGGGGGGTGGTTGAAAAACTGTTTTTT
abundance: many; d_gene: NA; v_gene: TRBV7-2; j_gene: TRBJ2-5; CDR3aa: CASSQDRDLKETQYF; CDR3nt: TGTGCCAGCAGCCAGGACCGGGACTTAAAAGAGACCCAGTACTTC
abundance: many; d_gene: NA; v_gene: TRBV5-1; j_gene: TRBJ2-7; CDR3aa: CASSVGDEQYF; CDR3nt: TGCGCCAGCAGCGTCGGCGACGAGCAGTACTTC
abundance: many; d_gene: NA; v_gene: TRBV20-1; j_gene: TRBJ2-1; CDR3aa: CSARDGLYPYNEQFF; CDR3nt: TGCAGTGCTAGAGATGGGCTCTATCCCTACAATGAGCAGTTCTTC
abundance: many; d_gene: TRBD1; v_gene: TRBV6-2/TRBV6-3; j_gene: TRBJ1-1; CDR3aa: CASSPDRGPPWGTEAFF; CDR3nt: TGTGCCAGCAGCCCGGACAGGGGGCCCCCCTGGGGGACTGAAGCTTTCTTT
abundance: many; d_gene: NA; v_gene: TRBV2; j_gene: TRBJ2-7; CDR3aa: CASSEGRGLYF; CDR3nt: TGTGCCAGCAGTGAAGGCCGTGGGTTGTACTTC
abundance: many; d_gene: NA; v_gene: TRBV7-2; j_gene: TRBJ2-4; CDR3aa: CASSSGPSEGVQYF; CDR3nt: TGTGCCAGCAGCTCGGGACCATCCGAAGGCGTTCAGTACTTC
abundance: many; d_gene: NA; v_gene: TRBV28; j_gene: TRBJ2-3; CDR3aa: CATSGGGTDTQYF; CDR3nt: TGTGCCACCTCAGGGGGGGGGACAGATACGCAGTATTTT
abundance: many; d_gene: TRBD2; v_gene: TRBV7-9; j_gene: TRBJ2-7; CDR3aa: CASSGLAGRLNEQYF; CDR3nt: TGTGCCAGCAGTGGACTAGCGGGCCGCCTTAACGAGCAGTACTTC
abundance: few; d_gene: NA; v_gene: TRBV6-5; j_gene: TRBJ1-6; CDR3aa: CASSPDYYNSPLHF; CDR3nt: TGTGCCAGCAGTCCGGATTACTATAATTCACCCCTCCACTTT
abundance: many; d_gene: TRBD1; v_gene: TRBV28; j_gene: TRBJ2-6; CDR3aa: CASSLSGGSGANVLTF; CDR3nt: TGTGCCAGCAGTTTATCAGGGGGAAGTGGGGCCAACGTCCTGACTTTC
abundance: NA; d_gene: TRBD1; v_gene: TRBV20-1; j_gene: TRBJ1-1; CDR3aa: CSARAWDRGLSTEAFF; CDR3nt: TGCAGTGCTAGAGCCTGGGACAGGGGTTTGAGCACTGAAGCTTTCTTT
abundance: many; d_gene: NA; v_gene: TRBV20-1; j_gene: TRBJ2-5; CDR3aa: CSARKDLRETQYF; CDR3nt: TGCAGTGCTAGGAAAGATTTGAGAGAGACCCAGTACTTC
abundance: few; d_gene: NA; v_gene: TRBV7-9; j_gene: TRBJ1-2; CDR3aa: CASSPRASGGYGYTF; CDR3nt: TGTGCCAGCAGCCCCCGGGCCTCCGGTGGCTATGGCTACACCTTC
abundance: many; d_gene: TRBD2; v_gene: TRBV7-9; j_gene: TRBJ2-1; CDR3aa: CASSLARGGGDEQFF; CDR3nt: TGTGCCAGCAGCTTAGCCCGCGGCGGGGGAGATGAGCAGTTCTTC
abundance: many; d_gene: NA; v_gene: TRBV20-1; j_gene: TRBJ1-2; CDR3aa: CSAPDRTSYGYTF; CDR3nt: TGCAGTGCCCCAGACAGGACCTCCTATGGCTACACCTTC
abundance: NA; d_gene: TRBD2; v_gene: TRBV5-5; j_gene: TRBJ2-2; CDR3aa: CASSLWTSPGELFF; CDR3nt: TGTGCCAGCAGCCTATGGACTAGCCCCGGGGAGCTGTTTTTT
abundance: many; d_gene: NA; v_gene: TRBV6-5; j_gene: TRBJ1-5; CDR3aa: CASSYSALDLGDSNQPQHF; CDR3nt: TGTGCCAGCAGTTACTCGGCCCTCGATTTGGGGGATAGCAATCAGCCCCAGCATTTT
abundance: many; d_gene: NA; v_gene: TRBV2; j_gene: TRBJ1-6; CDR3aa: CASSQQTPGYNSPLHF; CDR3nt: TGTGCCAGCAGCCAACAGACACCAGGCTATAATTCACCCCTCCACTTT
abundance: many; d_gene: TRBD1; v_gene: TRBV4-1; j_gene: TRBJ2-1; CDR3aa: CASSQEGGTGRNEQFF; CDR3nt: TGCGCCAGCAGCCAAGAGGGGGGGACAGGGCGCAATGAGCAGTTCTTC
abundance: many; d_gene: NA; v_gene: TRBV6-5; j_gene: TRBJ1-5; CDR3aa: CASSPVGRSNQPQHF; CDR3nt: TGTGCCAGCAGTCCCGTCGGGAGAAGCAATCAGCCCCAGCATTTT
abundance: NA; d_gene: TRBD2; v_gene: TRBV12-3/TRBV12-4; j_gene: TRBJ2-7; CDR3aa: CASRFSGGAYEQYF; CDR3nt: TGTGCCAGCAGATTTAGCGGGGGGGCCTACGAGCAGTACTTC
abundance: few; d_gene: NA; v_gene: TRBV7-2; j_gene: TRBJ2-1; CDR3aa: CASSLAHRGGEQFF; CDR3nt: TGTGCCAGCAGCTTAGCGCACAGGGGAGGCGAGCAGTTCTTC
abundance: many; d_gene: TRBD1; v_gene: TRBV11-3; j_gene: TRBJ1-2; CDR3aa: CASSRRQGGGYGYTF; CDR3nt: TGTGCCAGCAGCCGAAGACAGGGAGGAGGTTATGGCTACACCTTC
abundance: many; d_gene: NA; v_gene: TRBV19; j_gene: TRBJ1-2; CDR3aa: CASSMMDRSRYGYTF; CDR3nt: TGTGCCAGTAGTATGATGGACAGATCCCGCTATGGCTACACCTTC
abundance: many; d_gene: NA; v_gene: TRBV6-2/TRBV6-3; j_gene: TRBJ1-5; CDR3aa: CASRTEENPSNQPQHF; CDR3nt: TGTGCCAGCAGGACCGAGGAGAACCCTAGCAATCAGCCCCAGCATTTT
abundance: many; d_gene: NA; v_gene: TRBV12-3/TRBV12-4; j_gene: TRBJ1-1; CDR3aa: CASTLISDTEAFF; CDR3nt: TGTGCCAGCACGTTAATTTCGGACACTGAAGCTTTCTTT
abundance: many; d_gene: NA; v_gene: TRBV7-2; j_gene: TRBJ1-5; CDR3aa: CASSLAQRIRPQHF; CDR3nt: TGTGCCAGCAGCTTAGCTCAGAGAATCAGGCCCCAGCATTTT
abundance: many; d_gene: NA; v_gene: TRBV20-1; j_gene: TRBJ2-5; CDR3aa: CSARDLETQYF; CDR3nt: TGCAGTGCTAGAGATCTCGAGACCCAGTACTTC
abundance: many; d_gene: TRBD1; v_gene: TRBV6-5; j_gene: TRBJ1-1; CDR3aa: CASSYLGQGNTEAFF; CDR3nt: TGTGCCAGCAGTTACCTCGGACAGGGGAACACTGAAGCTTTCTTT
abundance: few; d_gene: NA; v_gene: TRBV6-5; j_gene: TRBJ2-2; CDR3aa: CASTAGTGELFF; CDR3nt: TGTGCCAGCACCGCCGGGACCGGGGAGCTGTTTTTT
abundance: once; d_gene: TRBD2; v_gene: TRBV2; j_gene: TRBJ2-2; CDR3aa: CASSEASGGWTGELFF; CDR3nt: TGTGCCAGCAGTGAAGCTAGCGGGGGGTGGACCGGGGAGCTGTTTTTT
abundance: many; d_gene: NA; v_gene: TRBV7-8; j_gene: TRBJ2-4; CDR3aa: CASSLFRENIQYF; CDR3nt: TGTGCCAGCAGCTTATTCCGAGAAAACATTCAGTACTTC
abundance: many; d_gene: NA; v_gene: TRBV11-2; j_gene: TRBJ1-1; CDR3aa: CASHIHRDGTEAFF; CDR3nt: TGTGCCAGCCATATACACAGGGATGGGACTGAAGCTTTCTTT
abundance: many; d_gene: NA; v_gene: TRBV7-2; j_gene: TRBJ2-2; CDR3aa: CASIAGGGYTGELFF; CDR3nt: TGTGCCAGCATCGCTGGCGGGGGCTACACCGGGGAGCTGTTTTTT
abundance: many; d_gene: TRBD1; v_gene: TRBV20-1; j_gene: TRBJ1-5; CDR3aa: CSAPDRARYSNQPQHF; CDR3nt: TGCAGTGCTCCGGACAGGGCTAGGTATAGCAATCAGCCCCAGCATTTT
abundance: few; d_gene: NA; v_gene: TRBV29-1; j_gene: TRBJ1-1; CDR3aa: CSVQGWGAFF; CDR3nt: TGCAGCGTACAGGGATGGGGGGCTTTCTTT
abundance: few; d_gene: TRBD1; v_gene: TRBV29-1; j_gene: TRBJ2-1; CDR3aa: CSVEGDSPSSYNEQFF; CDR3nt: TGCAGCGTTGAAGGGGACAGCCCAAGCTCCTACAATGAGCAGTTCTTC
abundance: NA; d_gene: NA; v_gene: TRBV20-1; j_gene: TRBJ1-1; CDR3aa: CSASQGRGEAFF; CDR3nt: TGCAGTGCGTCCCAGGGGAGGGGTGAAGCTTTCTTT
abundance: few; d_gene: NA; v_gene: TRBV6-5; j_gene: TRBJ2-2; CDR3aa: CASSLGIVGPGELFF; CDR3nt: TGTGCCAGCAGTTTGGGCATCGTAGGTCCCGGGGAGCTGTTTTTT